These T cell receptor beta chains were read from a single sample in a study of T cell repertoires in cytomegalovirus infection. TCRdb re-called the reads through MiXCR, storing one row per CDR3 protein. The data contain 650,000 to 900,000 distinct CDR3 sequences, almost 30% of them seen just once; the ten biggest clones take up 10% to 15%. Which antigens these TCRs recognize remains unknown. The specimen comprised cultured CD8+ T cells from PBMCs, sampled from culture after CMV antigen stimulation. The receptors come from a human donor in good health (CMV status not recorded). Some clones in this sample may be carry-over from other donors' samples. The CDR3 runs from the conserved cysteine through the conserved F or W. Each record gives: CDR3 protein, V gene, J gene.

CDR3 protein: CASSLESPGMGGNTIYF
V gene: TRBV7-8
J gene: TRBJ1-3

CDR3 protein: CASSPSGLAGTYNEQFF
V gene: TRBV7-9
J gene: TRBJ2-1

CDR3 protein: CAISESGGLTEAFF
V gene: TRBV10-3
J gene: TRBJ1-1

CDR3 protein: CASGQTQETQYF
V gene: TRBV6-6
J gene: TRBJ2-5

CDR3 protein: CASSSTRTSRFTTQYF
V gene: TRBV28
J gene: TRBJ2-5

CDR3 protein: CASSLGLENEAFF
V gene: TRBV7-6
J gene: TRBJ1-1

CDR3 protein: CASSPGGLVVRGTQYF
V gene: TRBV7-8
J gene: TRBJ2-3

CDR3 protein: CASSLSPEYTEAFF
V gene: TRBV7-2
J gene: TRBJ1-1

CDR3 protein: CASSFWGNYGYTF
V gene: TRBV12-3/TRBV12-4
J gene: TRBJ1-2

CDR3 protein: CASSSSPGQGYQPQHF
V gene: TRBV5-1
J gene: TRBJ1-5

CDR3 protein: CASSLAGSNNEQFF
V gene: TRBV7-8
J gene: TRBJ2-1

CDR3 protein: CASSFVGQGTYNEQFF
V gene: TRBV27
J gene: TRBJ2-1

CDR3 protein: CASSLDASTDTQYF
V gene: TRBV28
J gene: TRBJ2-3

CDR3 protein: CASSSSGDTEAFF
V gene: TRBV27
J gene: TRBJ1-1

CDR3 protein: CASSEGPLQGLNGNEQFF
V gene: TRBV4-3
J gene: TRBJ2-1

CDR3 protein: CASRVIRAESFQETQYF
V gene: TRBV13
J gene: TRBJ2-5

CDR3 protein: CASSYRGRPTGELFF
V gene: TRBV27
J gene: TRBJ2-2

CDR3 protein: CASSLAWAALADTQYF
V gene: TRBV11-1
J gene: TRBJ2-3

CDR3 protein: CASSPSRTVPRAYGYTF
V gene: TRBV7-8
J gene: TRBJ1-2

CDR3 protein: CASSIRGATDTQYF
V gene: TRBV19
J gene: TRBJ2-3

CDR3 protein: CASSPETPGQPQHF
V gene: TRBV7-8
J gene: TRBJ1-5

CDR3 protein: CASSSRMQANYGYTF
V gene: TRBV6-4
J gene: TRBJ1-2

CDR3 protein: CSVDREDTDRGYYGYTF
V gene: TRBV29-1
J gene: TRBJ1-2

CDR3 protein: CASSKDGSYNEQFF
V gene: TRBV6-5
J gene: TRBJ2-1

CDR3 protein: CASRSGLRGYTF
V gene: TRBV6-6
J gene: TRBJ1-2

CDR3 protein: CASNYLQGGDEQYF
V gene: TRBV10-2
J gene: TRBJ2-7

CDR3 protein: CASSLLDRDMPQHF
V gene: TRBV18
J gene: TRBJ1-5

CDR3 protein: CASSMFPLPAVGNSPLHF
V gene: TRBV19
J gene: TRBJ1-6

CDR3 protein: CASSFDTVEAFF
V gene: TRBV28
J gene: TRBJ1-1

CDR3 protein: CASTSRVGEQYF
V gene: TRBV2
J gene: TRBJ2-7

CDR3 protein: CASSHGLAGAQETQYF
V gene: TRBV4-2
J gene: TRBJ2-5

CDR3 protein: CASSPAGSAQQETQYF
V gene: TRBV5-4
J gene: TRBJ2-5

CDR3 protein: CASSGRLAGNLANEQFF
V gene: TRBV11-2
J gene: TRBJ2-1

CDR3 protein: CASSWTGLEVNNEQFF
V gene: TRBV12-3/TRBV12-4
J gene: TRBJ2-1

CDR3 protein: CASSLHSGGDLTSTDTQYF
V gene: TRBV6-1
J gene: TRBJ2-3

CDR3 protein: CASSITSGLGEETQYF
V gene: TRBV19
J gene: TRBJ2-5

CDR3 protein: CASSLYIQKIYNEQFF
V gene: TRBV7-8
J gene: TRBJ2-1

CDR3 protein: CASSPDGLETQYF
V gene: TRBV12-3/TRBV12-4
J gene: TRBJ2-5

CDR3 protein: CASNSGGRTEAFF
V gene: TRBV5-5
J gene: TRBJ1-1

CDR3 protein: CASTPGLAGGDEQFF
V gene: TRBV12-3/TRBV12-4
J gene: TRBJ2-1

CDR3 protein: CASSWTGKNTEAFF
V gene: TRBV6-2/TRBV6-3
J gene: TRBJ1-1

CDR3 protein: CSARDRSRDAGRSYGYTF
V gene: TRBV20-1
J gene: TRBJ1-2

CDR3 protein: CASSLMGEAFF
V gene: TRBV11-2
J gene: TRBJ1-1

CDR3 protein: CASSQDGGWGEQFF
V gene: TRBV4-1
J gene: TRBJ2-1

CDR3 protein: CASIGGGFDEQFF
V gene: TRBV5-4
J gene: TRBJ2-1

CDR3 protein: CASSFWEANEQFF
V gene: TRBV5-5
J gene: TRBJ2-1

CDR3 protein: CASSNRVGADTQYF
V gene: TRBV6-5
J gene: TRBJ2-3

CDR3 protein: CASSLRRAYGGGTEAFF
V gene: TRBV7-2
J gene: TRBJ1-1

CDR3 protein: CASSYAAGPSSSPLHF
V gene: TRBV6-5
J gene: TRBJ1-6

CDR3 protein: CASSPTTAGNEQFF
V gene: TRBV27
J gene: TRBJ2-1

CDR3 protein: CASSLTGTPNEKLFF
V gene: TRBV5-5
J gene: TRBJ1-4